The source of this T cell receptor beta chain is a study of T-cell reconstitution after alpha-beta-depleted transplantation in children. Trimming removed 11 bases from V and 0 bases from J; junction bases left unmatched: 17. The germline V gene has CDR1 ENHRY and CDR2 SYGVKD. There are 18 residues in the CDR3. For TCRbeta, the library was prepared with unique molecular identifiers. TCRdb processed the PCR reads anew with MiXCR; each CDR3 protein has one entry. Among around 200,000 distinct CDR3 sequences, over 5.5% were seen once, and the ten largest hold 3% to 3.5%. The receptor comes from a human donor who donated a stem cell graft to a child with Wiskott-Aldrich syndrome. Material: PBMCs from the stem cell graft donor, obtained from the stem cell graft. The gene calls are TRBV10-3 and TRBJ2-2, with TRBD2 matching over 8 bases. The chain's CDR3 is CALCGRQGIIANTGELFF. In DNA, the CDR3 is TGTGCCCTCTGCGGGAGGCAGGGAATAATCGCGAACACCGGGGAGCTGTTTTTT.